The TCR beta chain described here comes from a study of T cells in Graves' hyperthyroidism and ophthalmopathy. This clonotype was counted at least ten times. The CDR3 extends over 13 amino acids. Germline-derived CDR1 and CDR2 are MDHEN and SYDVKM. Trimming took 1 base from V and 7 from J, leaving 10 bases between them. TCR beta CDR3 regions were amplified from RNA. Primed by the HTBI set, a first-round RT-PCR was run on the TCR CDR3. TCRdb processed the multiplex PCR reads anew with MiXCR; each CDR3 protein has one entry. The data show a few hundred thousand distinct CDR3 sequences, less than 15% seen once.

The source material was blood. The clonotype comes from a woman younger than 35 with Graves' hyperthyroidism. V usage is TRBV28 and J usage is TRBJ1-2; D remains ambiguous. This CDR3 reads CASSLSLSFGYTF. CDR3 nucleotides: TGTGCCAGCAGTTTATCCCTTTCTTTTGGCTACACCTTC.